The 4 T cell receptor beta chains in this list originate from one sample, sequenced in a study of blood T cell repertoires in COVID-19. Assay used: immunoSEQ multiplex PCR; TCRdb lists only in-frame clones, some missing. The table records roughly 290,000 clones, more than 75% of them present only once. Sequenced material: peripheral blood. Receptors originate from a woman aged 45-65 years who had recovered from COVID-19.

The rearrangement joins TRBV18 to TRBJ2-5, with 8 nucleotides matching TRBD2. The CDR3 extends over 16 amino acids. CDR1 KGHSH and CDR2 LQKENI come from the germline V gene. V dropped 4 bases and J dropped 5; count of bases not matched to a gene: 12. The CDR3 DNA is TGTGCCAGCTCACACGGACTAGCCGGGGTCGGGGAGACCCAGTACTTC. Translation gives CASSHGLAGVGETQYF.

The rearrangement joins TRBV27 to TRBJ2-5, with D tentatively TRBD2 (5 bases). Trimming left V 2 bases short and J 5 bases short, with 9 bases between. This CDR3 comprises 13 residues. From germline, CDR1 is MNHEY and CDR2 SMNVEV (reference sequence). The CDR3, as DNA: TGTGCCAGCAGTTTACGGGAAGGGGAGACCCAGTACTTC. This encodes CASSLREGETQYF.

The chain is built from TRBV7-9 and TRBJ2-3; the D is unclear. With 5 bases removed from V and 2 bases from J, the gap between germline ends came to 5 bases. CDR1 is SEHNR, CDR2 FQNEAQ, per germline (reference sequence). The length of the CDR3 is 12 residues. CDR3 bases: TGTGCCAGCAGCCCTCCCACAGATACGCAGTATTTT. Translating it yields CASSPPTDTQYF. Complete variable domain (other parts from reference TRBV7-9 and TRBJ2-3): DTGVSQNPRHKITKRGQNVTFRCDPISEHNRLYWYRQTLGQGPEFLTYFQNEAQLEKSRLLSDRFSAERPKGSFSTLEIQRTEQGDSAMYLCASSPPTDTQYFGPGTRLTVL.

The J gene is TRBJ2-4, the V gene TRBV6-5; maybe TRBD2 (7 bases). From germline, CDR1 is MNHEY and CDR2 SVGAGI. Deletions cut 6 bases from V and 7 bases from J, with 16 bases between. The CDR3 spans 14 residues. The CDR3 region has the DNA TGTGCCAGCAGAAGCCGCGGGGGCGGGAACATTCAGTACTTC. This encodes CASRSRGGGNIQYF.